This T cell receptor (beta chain) was observed in a study of CD8 T cells in Susac syndrome. Overall study results and limits: The study recognized that the number of individuals in its TCR sequencing and HLA analysis was relatively small.

Reverse transcription used about 0.45 to 1 ug RNA and random hexamers. The method of amplification for TCR beta CDR3 was immunoSEQ multiplex PCR, covering 54 Vbeta and 13 Jbeta. MiXCR was run by TCRdb on the immunoSEQ multiplex PCR reads, yielding one entry per CDR3 protein. Of roughly 130,000 distinct CDR3 sequences listed, roughly 96% are singletons. Concerning this clonotype: Its antigen is not identified.

There are 16 residues in the CDR3. V gave up 0 bases and J gave up 3 bases; unmatched junction bases: 2. Germline CDR1 is LNHNV and CDR2 is YYDKDF (reference sequence). CD8+ and CD4+ blood T cells underwent TCR beta sequencing. CD8+ and CD4+ T cells were negatively isolated; TEMRA cells were FACS-enriched. The chain employs TRBV15 and TRBJ2-5, with 12 bases aligning to TRBD2. This TCR came from a human donor in good health. Sequencing input: CD4+ T cells from PBMCs. The CDR3 is CATSRDTSGRKETQYF. The CDR3 DNA reads as TGTGCCACCAGCAGAGATACTAGCGGGAGGAAAGAGACCCAGTACTTC.